The T cell receptor beta chain under discussion was sequenced for a study of blood T cell repertoires in COVID-19. Study-level information: Samples of COVID-19 (acute and convalescent) were obtained from the United States, Italy and Spain. Sample material is recorded as cDNA or gDNA derived from T cells, B-cell-depleted T cells, or PBMCs.

Germline CDR1 KGHDR, CDR2 SFDVKD. This CDR3 is built from 22 residues. Trimming removed 5 bases from V and 0 bases from J; junction bases left unmatched: 21. As originally analysed: How many nucleated cells were present was estimated from reference gene primer amplification. The protocol was immunoSEQ multiplex PCR, while the TCRdb copy is restricted to in-frame clones and leaves out a portion. D and trimming were read from the DNA, whereas the V and J calls and clone size are those reported in that table. The data show fewer than 200,000 clones, with around 85% seen just once and around 7.5% held by the top ten.

The chain carries TRBV24-1 and TRBJ2-1, with 10 bases fitting TRBD2. The sequence derives from an older woman with acute or convalescent COVID-19. The sample consisted of peripheral blood. The CDR3, as DNA: TGTGCCACCAGTGGGTTCGATTACGGGCTAGCGGGAGATCCCAGCTCCTACAATGAGCAGTTCTTC. Its protein product is CATSGFDYGLAGDPSSYNEQFF.